These 21 T cell receptor beta chains were sequenced from one sample in a study of response to subunit inactivated influenza vaccine. TCRdb reprocessed the RT-PCR reads with MiXCR, giving one entry per CDR3 protein. Among 650,000 to 800,000 distinct CDR3 sequences listed, approximately 15% were seen once. This specimen consisted of PBMCs from blood, obtained roughly 15 days before vaccination. The source is a man between 50 and 59 years old who received an inactivated influenza vaccine.

The CDR3 reads CASSYSASGSVNEQFF. The CDR3 DNA reads TGTGCCAGCAGTTACTCGGCTAGCGGAAGTGTCAATGAGCAGTTCTTC. This chain uses TRBV6-5 with TRBJ2-1; 7 bases map to TRBD2. This CDR3 spans 16 amino acids. Germline CDR1 reads MNHEY; CDR2 reads SVGAGI. V shed 0 bases, J shed 6 bases, and the junction held 8 bases outside the gene matches.

The chain carries TRBV4-1 and TRBJ2-7; possible D gene TRBD2, 6 bases. From germline, CDR1 is MGHRA and CDR2 YSYEKL. CDR3 size: 12 residues. The ends were cut back, 7 bases at V and 4 bases at J, with 11 bases in the middle. CDR3 loop: CASKGRGYEQYF. CDR3 coding DNA: TGCGCCAGCAAAGGTCGGGGGTACGAGCAGTACTTC.

This clonotype was picked up a small number of times. This sequence joins TRBV28 and TRBJ2-3; perhaps TRBD2 as D (5 bases). Trimming cost V 5 bases and J 1 base, with 19 bases left between them. Looked up from germline, CDR1 is MDHEN and CDR2 is SYDVKM. This CDR3 region has 17 residues. In DNA, the CDR3 is TGTGCCAGCAGTGCCCGACATGAGGGTTTGGGCACAGATACGCAGTATTTT. Protein: CASSARHEGLGTDTQYF.

The chain employs TRBV28 and TRBJ1-1, with D tentatively TRBD1 (5 bases). The germline V gene has CDR1 MDHEN and CDR2 SYDVKM. Trimming took off 6 bases at V and 10 bases at J, with 18 bases between the two ends. The CDR3 contains 13 residues. As DNA, the CDR3 is TGTGCCAGCAGCCGCGGGTCAGAGGGGCGAGCTTTCTTT. Protein sequence: CASSRGSEGRAFF.

The CDR3 spells CASSVGAPYEQYF. The CDR3 DNA is TGTGCCAGCAGTGTGGGGGCCCCCTACGAGCAGTACTTC. This chain links TRBV27 with TRBJ2-7, with D tentatively TRBD1 (6 bases). Germline V gives CDR1 MNHEY, CDR2 SMNVEV (reference sequence). The CDR3 is 13 residues long. V was shortened by 5 bases and J by 2 bases, with 10 bases between the two germline ends.

This clonotype came up many times. J is TRBJ2-7 and V is TRBV12-3 or TRBV12-4, with TRBD1 matching 10 bases. V was pared by 4 bases and J by 6 bases, with 6 bases of the junction left unmatched. The CDR3 contains 14 residues. The CDR3 coding sequence is TGTGCCAGCAGTTCAAGGGACAGGGGAGCCGAGCAGTACTTC. Translation: CASSSRDRGAEQYF.

The genes are TRBV11-2 and TRBJ2-7; no firm D call. V lost 1 base and J 2 bases, leaving 12 bases between the germline ends. The length of the CDR3 is 15 residues. The germline V gene encodes CDR1 SGHAT and CDR2 FQNNGV. CDR3 region: CASSLVYGPAYEQYF. Written as DNA, the CDR3 is TGTGCCAGCAGCTTAGTATACGGACCCGCCTACGAGCAGTACTTC.

This clonotype was found a few times. The V and J genes are TRBV7-8 and TRBJ2-1; D is ambiguous. The CDR3 consists of 15 residues. The V end lost 4 bases, the J end lost 6 bases, and 16 bases lay between the germline ends. Per the germline V gene, CDR1 is SGHVS and CDR2 is FQNEAQ. DNA of the CDR3: TGTGCCAGCAGCTCGACTCCCATACTAACCAATGAGCAGTTCTTC. Amino acid sequence: CASSSTPILTNEQFF.

V is TRBV7-2 and J is TRBJ2-3; 15 bases agree with TRBD2. Trimming took 3 bases from V and 6 from J; bases not matched to a gene: 4. This CDR3 spans 16 amino acids. Germline CDR1 SGHTA, CDR2 FQGNSA. Here the CDR3 DNA reads TGTGCCAGCAGCTTCGGGACTAGCGGGAGGTGGGATACGCAGTATTTT. Protein: CASSFGTSGRWDTQYF.

This chain's CDR3 is CASSHVIGPTNTGELFF. The CDR3 nucleotides read TGCGCCAGCAGCCATGTTATTGGGCCCACGAACACCGGGGAGCTGTTTTTT. The rearrangement links TRBV4-3 to TRBJ2-2, with D uncertain. Germline CDR1 LGHNA, CDR2 YSLEER. With 3 bases removed from V and 0 bases from J, the gap between germline ends came to 14 bases. CDR3 length: 17 residues.

This clonotype was recorded a few times. The gene calls are TRBV7-8 and TRBJ2-1, with D uncertain. Trimming cost V 2 bases and J 6 bases, with 11 bases left between them. CDR1 is SGHVS, CDR2 FQNEAQ, per germline. The CDR3 contains 14 residues. The CDR3 nucleotides read TGTGCCAGCAGCTTATCAGTTCGGCGCAATGAGCAGTTCTTC. Translated, it gives CASSLSVRRNEQFF.

The rearrangement uses TRBV12-3 or TRBV12-4 and TRBJ2-5, with D perhaps TRBD1 (6 bases). Trimming took 2 bases from V and 1 from J, leaving 8 bases between them. The CDR3 has 14 residues. DNA of the CDR3: TGTGCCAGCAGTTTAACAGGGTTCCAAGAGACCCAGTACTTC. Translated: CASSLTGFQETQYF.

In DNA, the CDR3 is TGTGCCTCCCTTATGGGGTCCTCTGGGGCCAACGTCCTGACTTTC. Its translation is CASLMGSSGANVLTF. The chain recombines TRBV10-3 with TRBJ2-6; D gene ambiguous. CDR1 is ENHRY, CDR2 SYGVKD, per germline. Trimming took off 11 bases at V and 0 bases at J, with 14 bases between the two ends. The CDR3 has 15 residues.

This chain uses TRBV20-1 with TRBJ2-7; 11 nucleotides agree with TRBD2. Per the germline V gene, CDR1 is DFQATT and CDR2 is SNEGSKA (reference sequence). The CDR3 runs 14 residues. Trimming cost V 5 bases and J 7 bases; bases outside gene matches: 10. DNA for the CDR3: TGCAGTGCTCCAACTAGCGGGAGAGGGTGGGAGCAGTACTTC. Protein product: CSAPTSGRGWEQYF.

This clonotype was observed many times. The chain has TRBV6-1 and TRBJ2-5; no reliable D call. There are 18 residues in the CDR3. Germline V gives CDR1 MNHNS, CDR2 SASEGT. The ends were cut back, 7 bases at V and 5 bases at J, with 29 bases in the middle. The chain's CDR3 is CASIPNRLQVTQGETQYF. Here the CDR3 DNA reads TGTGCCAGCATCCCAAACCGACTTCAAGTTACTCAAGGGGAGACCCAGTACTTC.

A few counts support this clonotype. The V gene is TRBV12-3 or TRBV12-4, the J gene TRBJ2-7, with 9 nucleotides matching TRBD2. Trimming at V came to 6 bases and at J to 5 bases, leaving 17 bases not matched to a gene. The CDR3 length is 17 residues. CDR3 nucleotide sequence: TGTGCCAGCAGCATGGGGCCAGTGACTAGCGGATTGAACGAGCAGTACTTC. Translated, it gives CASSMGPVTSGLNEQYF.

This clonotype was counted a few times. The V gene is TRBV12-3 or TRBV12-4, the J gene TRBJ2-5; D is unresolved. Trimming took 7 bases from V and 1 from J, leaving 13 bases between them. This CDR3 is 14 amino acids long. CDR3 sequence reads: CASTLGLAQETQYF. CDR3 sequence (DNA): TGTGCCAGCACCCTAGGTTTGGCCCAAGAGACCCAGTACTTC.

This chain connects TRBV6-1 to TRBJ2-5; 9 bases are shared with TRBD1. The CDR3 covers 16 residues. Germline trimming cut 6 bases from V and 5 bases from J; bases unmatched to any gene: 13. Germline V CDR1 and CDR2: MNHNS, SASEGT. The CDR3 sequence: CASSQTGTGIEETQYF. CDR3 bases: TGTGCCAGCAGCCAGACCGGGACAGGGATTGAGGAGACCCAGTACTTC.

V gene TRBV9 combines with J gene TRBJ2-1; 8 bases are a match to TRBD1. Germline trimming cut 2 bases from V and 3 bases from J; bases unmatched to any gene: 4. The CDR3 has 15 amino acids. Germline V gives CDR1 SGDLS, CDR2 YYNGEE. The CDR3 sequence: CASSVGQGNYNEQFF. The DNA of the CDR3 is TGTGCCAGCAGCGTTGGACAGGGTAACTACAATGAGCAGTTCTTC. Filled out from reference TRBV9 and TRBJ2-1, the complete variable domain reads DSGVTQTPKHLITATGQRVTLRCSPRSGDLSVYWYQQSLDQGLQFLIQYYNGEERAKGNILERFSAQQFPDLHSELNLSSLELGDSALYFCASSVGQGNYNEQFFGPGTRLTVL.

This clonotype was seen a handful of times. The V call is TRBV4-2, the J call TRBJ2-7; TRBD2 matches 12 bases. J lost 7 bases, V lost 0 bases, and 4 bases had no gene match. There are 15 residues in the CDR3. Germline V gives CDR1 LGHNA, CDR2 YNFKEQ. The CDR3 nucleotides are TGTGCCAGCAGCCAAGAACTAGCGGGAGGAGGGGAGCAGTACTTC. This gives the protein CASSQELAGGGEQYF.

This chain links TRBV2 with TRBJ2-2, with TRBD1 as a possible D gene (5 bases). The germline V gene has CDR1 SNHLY and CDR2 FYNNEI. V lost 4 bases and J lost 4, with 16 bases in between. The CDR3 is 16 residues long. The chain's CDR3 is CASSGQGIPGTGELFF. The CDR3 coding sequence is TGTGCCAGCAGTGGGCAGGGTATTCCCGGCACCGGGGAGCTGTTTTTT.